This T cell receptor (beta chain) was recovered during a study of T cells expressing NK-cell markers. This CDR3 region has 14 residues. Germline CDR1 reads MNHEY; CDR2 reads SVGEGT. TCR beta cDNA was generated via 5'RACE template switching incorporating UMIs. TCRdb reprocessed the 5' RACE reads, keeping one entry per CDR3 protein, no DNA. The sample table includes about 260,000 distinct CDR3 sequences. Sequenced input: blood T cells: a sorted CD56 or NKG2C T cell subset, CD4+ or CD8+ T cells, or bulk PBMC T cells (not recorded which). This clonotype originated in a man between 18 and 29 years old in good health. J is TRBJ1-2 and V is TRBV6-2 or TRBV6-3; TCRdb reports TRBD1, a call that lacks DNA to check it against. The CDR3 sequence: CASSYVPETYGYTF.